This entry concerns a single TCR beta chain. Its specificity is not known. This entry comes from a study of graft-versus-host responses after intestinal transplantation. The overall study: Among the recipients, all got anti-thymocyte globulin induction and then tacrolimus and steroids for around three years. Findings and limits, study-wide: Within the allografts of patients who had graft-donor T cell macrochimerism, graft-versus-host to host-versus-graft clonal ratios were high.

Generated by immunoSEQ multiplex PCR, the TCRdb table keeps only in-frame clones and is missing some. The sample records tens of thousands of clones, around 90% being singletons. Per germline, CDR1 MDHEN and CDR2 SYDVKM. V lost 2 bases and J lost 5, with 15 bases in between. The CDR3 contains 15 residues. The sequence derives from a human donor who was the organ donor for an intestinal transplant. The chain links TRBV28 to TRBJ2-5, with a possible D match to TRBD1 (6 bases). The starting material was unstimulated CD8+ T cells sorted from spleen or lymph node cells, obtained before transplant. As DNA, the CDR3 is TGTGCCAGCAGTTTAATCCAGGGGCCCTTGGAGACCCAGTACTTC. This encodes CASSLIQGPLETQYF. The whole variable domain, remainder taken from reference TRBV28 and TRBJ2-5, is DVKVTQSSRYLVKRTGEKVFLECVQDMDHENMFWYRQDPGLGLRLIYFSYDVKMKEKGDIPEGYSVSREKKERFSLILESASTNQTSMYLCASSLIQGPLETQYFGPGTRLLVL.